The present TCR beta chain was sequenced within a study of blood T cells in healthy people across ages. The second PCR ran about 6 to 12 cycles with a sample-barcoded 5' primer and J-beta primers. CDR3-containing paired-end reads numbering at least 2.5 million came from each sample. TCRdb re-called the 5' RACE reads with MiXCR, one entry per CDR3 protein. In the table there are about 1.5 million distinct CDR3 sequences, roughly 43% of which are singletons. Concerning this clonotype: Its specificity is unknown.

Germline CDR1 is LGHNA and CDR2 is YNFKEQ. Trimming left V 0 bases short and J 8 bases short, with 13 bases between. The CDR3 length is 14 residues. Points from the study as a whole: Aged donors had fewer naive CD4+ cells and lower diversity than long-lived donors. Unsorted PBMC material precluded a definitive naive versus antigen-experienced comparison.

The total RNA that was extracted per sample amounted to at least 5.5 micrograms. The sequence derives from a young woman in good health. The chain couples TRBV4-2 to TRBJ1-2; no firm D call. Sequencing was done on a sample of blood. CDR3 sequence (DNA): TGTGCCAGCAGCCAAGATAGGGCCGCCAGCGGCTACACCTTC. It is translated as CASSQDRAASGYTF.